This note documents a single T cell receptor (beta chain) sequence. Its binding antigen is unknown. No much larger clonotype is one base removed from it; base qualities were not supplied. This entry belongs to a study of blood T cell repertoires in COVID-19 (dated by TCRdb to the early 2020s). About the full investigation: Collaborator samples came from the United States, Italy and Spain and covered acute and convalescent phases of COVID-19. The material from the prospective study consisted of cDNA or gDNA derived from T cells, B-cell-depleted T cells, or PBMCs. The dataset comprised deeply sampled blood TCRbeta repertoires from subjects exposed to, actively infected with, or recovered from COVID-19. The repertoires were released in a freely available public database meant as a resource for research on the immune response to SARS-CoV-2. The samples were drawn from the first 160 participants of the ongoing ImmuneRACE study and from 950 to 1,500 subjects provided by 6 global collaborators. Nearly every sample came with metadata listing a de-identified subject ID, COVID-19 status, age in years and sex. HLA class I and class II types, where available, came from metadata supplied by the sample provider rather than from assay-based typing. The paper's findings and limits, for the study overall: The quantity of clinical and demographic metadata differed by source and by participant and was supplied without curation.

CDR1 and CDR2 are read off the germline V gene as SGHDT and YYEEEE. V and J are trimmed by 1 base and 2 bases, and the gene matches miss 6 bases of the junction. The CDR3, from cysteine to phenylalanine, totals 16 residues. Of the read, only the CDR3 DNA is kept; its 48 bases are in frame from base 1. The immunoSEQ Assay, a bias-controlled multiplex PCR, was used to amplify TCRbeta CDR3 regions from genomic DNA. Turning to the authors' computational methods: The number of nucleated cells in each sample was estimated by amplification of reference gene primers within the assay. Sequence reads were collapsed and filtered to measure the absolute abundance of every unique TCRbeta CDR3 rearrangement. For each sample, productive Simpson clonality was calculated as the square root of Simpson's diversity index across productive rearrangements. TCRdb carries this immuneACCESS record with in-frame sequences only. Its versions omit some clonotypes, under half of them owing to an unresolved V gene in the studies checked, with the rest unexplained. V, J and clone size derive from that table, while D and trimming were established from the DNA sequence. This sample holds about 410,000 clones; around 91% were observed only once. The top ten clones comprise 1.5% to 1.8% of the sample.

At one collaborating source in Seattle, patients were enrolled during active infection and were followed longitudinally through the course of disease. Collaborating institutions collected whole blood in K2EDTA tubes following their own protocols. For TCRbeta analysis, collaborator samples were shipped as frozen whole blood, as isolated PBMCs, or as DNA extracted from either sample type. The specimen was peripheral blood. The chain is made from TRBV5-6 and TRBJ1-5; TRBD1 fits 7 bases in the junction. The sequence was collected from a woman aged 40 to 50 with COVID-19, enrolled during active disease. The DNA reads TGTGCCAGCAGCTTGTATTTAGGACAGGGCAATCAGCCCCAGCATTTT. Its product reads: CASSLYLGQGNQPQHF.